The 28 T cell receptor beta chains below all came from one sample that was sequenced in a study of blood T cell repertoires in COVID-19. Sequencing was performed with immunoSEQ multiplex PCR; in TCRdb, only in-frame clones are kept and a portion is missing. Among more than 140,000 clones listed, approximately 82% were seen once. The sample taken for sequencing was peripheral blood. The receptors were gathered from a woman aged 45 to 65 in a cohort sampled during active or convalescent COVID-19.

The chain is built from TRBV6-1 and TRBJ1-5; TRBD1 is a possible D gene (6 bases). The germline V gene has CDR1 MNHNS and CDR2 SASEGT. V was trimmed by 5 bases and J by 1 base, leaving 12 bases between them. The CDR3 sequence is 15 residues long. The CDR3 reads CASSQQGSSNQPQHF. CDR3 DNA sequence: TGTGCCAGCAGTCAACAGGGTTCAAGCAATCAGCCCCAGCATTTT.

This rearrangement joins TRBV19 to TRBJ1-5; 8 bases align to TRBD1. The CDR3 totals 16 residues. Germline CDR1 is LNHDA and CDR2 is SQIVND (reference sequence). V was pared by 5 bases and J by 2 bases, with 8 bases of the junction left unmatched. CDR3 sequence (DNA): TGTGCCAGTAGTTTCTCTACAGGGGGTGGCAATCAGCCCCAGCATTTT. Translation: CASSFSTGGGNQPQHF. Filled out from reference TRBV19 and TRBJ1-5, the complete variable domain reads DGGITQSPKYLFRKEGQNVTLSCEQNLNHDAMYWYRQDPGQGLRLIYYSQIVNDFQKGDIAEGYSVSREKKESFPLTVTSAQKNPTAFYLCASSFSTGGGNQPQHFGDGTRLSIL.

The CDR3 bases are TGCGCCAGCAGCTTGGGAGGACAGGGGTACACCGGGGAGCTGTTTTTT. Residues: CASSLGGQGYTGELFF. The rearrangement links TRBV5-1 to TRBJ2-2; 9 positions match TRBD1. The CDR3 totals 16 residues. V lost 0 bases to trimming and J lost 3 bases; unmatched junction nucleotides: 3. Germline V gene lookup returns CDR1 SGHRS and CDR2 YFSETQ.

The chain recombines TRBV12-3 or TRBV12-4 with TRBJ1-2, with TRBD1 as a possible D gene (5 bases). This CDR3 region has 11 residues. Trimming removed 8 bases from V and 4 bases from J, with 8 bases in between. The CDR3 loop reads CASGGGYGYTF. The CDR3 DNA sequence: TGTGCCAGCGGGGGAGGCTATGGCTACACCTTC.

This chain connects TRBV11-2 to TRBJ2-3, with D unresolved. Between the trimmed V and J ends, which lost 2 bases and 5 bases, there was a span of 11 bases. Germline V gene sequence: CDR1 SGHAT, CDR2 FQNNGV. CDR3 size: 14 residues. The DNA of the CDR3 is TGTGCCAGCAGCTTACGACTCCGGGTAGATACGCAGTATTTT. As protein: CASSLRLRVDTQYF.

Only one count was recorded for this clone. The chain links TRBV19 to TRBJ2-3; 14 nucleotides agree with TRBD2. V shed 5 bases and J 4 bases; nucleotides not matched to a gene: 2. The V gene's germline CDR1 is LNHDA and CDR2 SQIVND (reference sequence). The length of the CDR3 is 15 residues. CDR3 coding DNA: TGTGCCAGTAGTGCGGGACTAGCGGGGGCAGATACGCAGTATTTT. Its protein is CASSAGLAGADTQYF.

The chain uses TRBV19 and TRBJ1-1; D remains ambiguous. V was cut by 6 bases and J by 1 base, with 6 bases left in between. Germline CDR1 and CDR2: LNHDA and SQIVND (reference sequence). The CDR3 is 12 amino acids. The CDR3 region is CASRAQNTEAFF. The CDR3 DNA follows: TGTGCCAGTAGGGCACAGAACACTGAAGCTTTCTTT.

The CDR3 DNA reads as TGTGCCACCAGCAGAGGGGGGGATCAGCCCCAGCATTTT. Protein sequence: CATSRGGDQPQHF. The rearrangement links TRBV15 to TRBJ1-5; a weak D match, TRBD1 (5 bases). This CDR3 has 13 amino acids. Looked up from germline, CDR1 is LNHNV and CDR2 is YYDKDF (reference sequence). V shed 1 base and J shed 5 bases, with 6 bases lying between them.

The chain joins TRBV2 to TRBJ2-3; 7 bases align to TRBD2. The CDR3 runs 15 residues. Germline lookup yields CDR1 SNHLY and CDR2 FYNNEI. V lost 7 bases to trimming and J lost 1 base; unmatched junction nucleotides: 8. CDR3 sequence (DNA): TGTGCCAGCATGGTTGAGCGGGGAGGCACAGATACGCAGTATTTT. This encodes CASMVERGGTDTQYF.

This chain uses TRBV15 with TRBJ2-6; 12 nucleotides align to TRBD2. This CDR3 has 18 amino acids. Germline V gene lookup returns CDR1 LNHNV and CDR2 YYDKDF (reference sequence). The junction had 3 bases not matched to a gene; V was cut back by 3 bases and J by 0 bases. The CDR3 nucleotides read TGTGCCACCAGCAGGGGACTAGCGGGTTCCTCTGGGGCCAACGTCCTGACTTTC. Amino acid sequence: CATSRGLAGSSGANVLTF.

This chain links TRBV7-8 with TRBJ1-4; D is unresolved. Germline CDR1 SGHVS, CDR2 FQNEAQ. The ends were cut back, 1 base at V and 4 bases at J, with 7 bases in the middle. This CDR3 region has 14 residues. The CDR3 region has the DNA TGTGCCAGCAGCTTAGGGCAGAATAATGAAAAACTGTTTTTT. It translates to CASSLGQNNEKLFF.

This clone was observed once. A read error may explain this, as a much larger clone is one base away. The sample holds other DNA sequences that translate to the same CDR3. The chain links TRBV30 to TRBJ1-1; the D is unclear. The CDR3 contains 13 residues. V gave up 0 bases and J gave up 0 bases, with 5 bases separating them. CDR1 is GTSNPN and CDR2 is SVGIG in the germline V gene (reference sequence). The CDR3 region is CAWSVQLNTEAFF. The CDR3 DNA is TGTGCCTGGAGTGTCCAGTTGAACACTGAAGCTTTCTTT.

CDR3: CASRDGTVPLGVGYTF. As DNA, the CDR3 is TGTGCCAGCAGGGACGGGACAGTACCCTTGGGAGTCGGCTACACCTTC. The chain is built from TRBV2 and TRBJ1-2; TRBD1 matches 7 bases. This CDR3 is built from 16 residues. V dropped 6 bases and J dropped 8; count of bases not matched to a gene: 18. From germline, CDR1 is SNHLY and CDR2 FYNNEI.

The genes are TRBV5-1 and TRBJ2-1, with 11 bases matching TRBD2. The CDR3 sequence is 16 residues long. The germline V gene encodes CDR1 SGHRS and CDR2 YFSETQ. Losses at the gene ends were 0 bases for V and 9 bases for J; bases not matched to a gene: 8. The CDR3 coding sequence is TGCGCCAGCAGCTTGGGAAATAGCGGGGGGGCCTCTGAGCAGTTCTTC. Encoded protein: CASSLGNSGGASEQFF.

The chain employs TRBV30 and TRBJ1-5; 11 positions agree with TRBD1. The CDR3 runs 16 residues. J gave up 3 bases and V 2 bases, and 6 bases lay outside the gene matches. Germline V gene lookup returns CDR1 GTSNPN and CDR2 SVGIG (reference sequence). CDR3 DNA: TGTGCCTGGAGTAGGACAGGGGGCGCGGACAATCAGCCCCAGCATTTT. Its translation: CAWSRTGGADNQPQHF. The full variable domain, completed using reference TRBV30 and TRBJ1-5, is SQTIHQWPATLVQPVGSPLSLECTVEGTSNPNLYWYRQAAGRGLQLLFYSVGIGQISSEVPQNLSASRPQDRQFILSSKKLLLSDSGFYLCAWSRTGGADNQPQHFGDGTRLSIL.

V and J are TRBV27 and TRBJ2-7, with 9 bases fitting TRBD2. The CDR3 has 14 residues. Germline CDR1 and CDR2: MNHEY and SMNVEV (reference sequence). The J segment lost 6 bases and the V segment lost 6 bases, leaving 9 bases of the junction unmatched. The CDR3 is CASRVGTSPSEQYF. In nucleotides, the CDR3 is TGTGCCAGCAGGGTAGGGACTAGCCCTTCCGAGCAGTACTTC.

The gene calls are TRBV5-1 and TRBJ2-1, with 8 bases matching TRBD2. Germline V lookup: CDR1 SGHRS, CDR2 YFSETQ. Unmatched junction bases numbered 2, after V lost 0 bases and J lost 3 bases. CDR3 size: 15 residues. The CDR3 region is CASSLVAGFYNEQFF. The CDR3 nucleotides read TGCGCCAGCAGCTTGGTAGCGGGGTTCTACAATGAGCAGTTCTTC.

The chain couples TRBV13 to TRBJ1-5; D uncertain. Germline assignment: CDR1 PRHDT and CDR2 FYEKMQ (reference sequence). V gave up 5 bases and J gave up 0 bases, with 8 bases separating them. The CDR3 is 14 amino acids. As DNA, the CDR3 is TGTGCCAGCAGCGACGCGGGTAGCAATCAGCCCCAGCATTTT. Translating gives CASSDAGSNQPQHF.

The rearrangement joins TRBV19 to TRBJ1-5; 8 bases map to TRBD1. This CDR3 contains 15 residues. V was clipped by 5 bases and J by 3 bases; unmatched bases: 6. Germline loops: CDR1 LNHDA, CDR2 SQIVND (reference sequence). CDR3 in amino acids: CASSDRGGLNQPQHF. The CDR3 coding sequence is TGTGCCAGTAGTGACAGGGGTGGCCTCAATCAGCCCCAGCATTTT. Full variable domain (outside the CDR3, taken from reference TRBV19 and TRBJ1-5): DGGITQSPKYLFRKEGQNVTLSCEQNLNHDAMYWYRQDPGQGLRLIYYSQIVNDFQKGDIAEGYSVSREKKESFPLTVTSAQKNPTAFYLCASSDRGGLNQPQHFGDGTRLSIL.

The sample holds a few counts of this clone. The V gene is TRBV5-1, the J gene TRBJ2-7; D gene unclear. The CDR3 consists of 11 residues. CDR1 and CDR2 (germline): SGHRS, YFSETQ. V gave up 5 bases and J gave up 4 bases, with 7 bases separating them. CDR3 sequence: CASSRGYEQYF. In DNA, the CDR3 is TGCGCCAGCAGTAGAGGATACGAGCAGTACTTC. Together with reference TRBV5-1 and TRBJ2-7, the CDR3 gives the full variable domain: KAGVTQTPRYLIKTRGQQVTLSCSPISGHRSVSWYQQTPGQGLQFLFEYFSETQRNKGNFPGRFSGRQFSNSRSEMNVSTLELGDSALYLCASSRGYEQYFGPGTRLTVT.

The chain carries TRBV21-1 and TRBJ1-5; no check of the table's D call, TRBD1, against the DNA was made. TRBV21-1 is marked as a pseudogene. The CDR3 totals 19 residues. The CDR3 DNA follows: TGTGCCAGCAGCGGGTCGACAGGGGCACCTACCCTTAGCAATCAGCCCCAGCATTTT. Protein sequence: CASSGSTGAPTLSNQPQHF.

The chain is built from TRBV7-9 and TRBJ1-6; 12 bases match TRBD1. The trim removed 4 bases at V and 0 bases at J, leaving 4 bases unmatched. Germline V CDR1 and CDR2: SEHNR, FQNEAQ (reference sequence). The CDR3 extends over 18 amino acids. DNA for the CDR3: TGTGCCAGCAGCTGGGACAGGGGGCTCGGCTCCTATAATTCACCCCTCCACTTT. This sequence encodes CASSWDRGLGSYNSPLHF.

The chain uses TRBV18 and TRBJ2-7; TRBD1 matches at 7 bases. The CDR3 has 18 amino acids. Unmatched junction bases numbered 17, after V lost 2 bases and J lost 4 bases. CDR1 and CDR2 from the germline V gene are KGHSH and LQKENI. CDR3 region: CASSPTDSAWGTVYEQYF. The DNA for the CDR3 is TGTGCCAGCTCACCAACAGATTCCGCGTGGGGGACAGTTTACGAGCAGTACTTC.

The rearrangement joins TRBV11-2 to TRBJ1-1; no reliable D call. This CDR3 is built from 11 residues. The V end was cut by 4 bases, the J end by 7 bases, with 7 bases between. Germline loops: CDR1 SGHAT, CDR2 FQNNGV. The CDR3 DNA sequence: TGTGCCAGCAGCTCTCCCGGTGAAGCTTTCTTT. This translates into CASSSPGEAFF.

The genes are TRBV7-2 and TRBJ2-5, with D perhaps TRBD1 (6 bases). V was clipped by 4 bases and J by 5 bases, with 14 bases between them. Germline V gene sequence: CDR1 SGHTA, CDR2 FQGNSA. The CDR3 runs to 14 residues. CDR3 sequence reads: CASSYRVQAETQYF. Here the CDR3 DNA reads TGTGCCAGCAGCTACAGGGTTCAGGCGGAGACCCAGTACTTC.

V usage is TRBV15 and J usage is TRBJ2-5; 7 bases line up with TRBD1. V was clipped by 3 bases and J by 5 bases; unmatched bases: 15. This CDR3 is 17 amino acids long. The germline gives CDR1 LNHNV, CDR2 YYDKDF (reference sequence). The CDR3 DNA reads as TGTGCCACCAGCAGCGGCCCCGGGACAGATCGGTCGGAGACCCAGTACTTC. Translation gives CATSSGPGTDRSETQYF.

This sequence joins TRBV29-1 and TRBJ2-5; TRBD1 matches at 8 bases. This CDR3 spans 15 amino acids. From germline, CDR1 is SQVTM and CDR2 ANQGSEA. Trimming took 4 bases from V and 4 from J; bases not matched to a gene: 11. The CDR3 spells CSVGFWRQGRETQYF. In DNA, the CDR3 is TGCAGCGTTGGTTTCTGGCGACAGGGGAGAGAGACCCAGTACTTC.

This clone was counted once. This chain uses TRBV7-6 with TRBJ2-2, with D possibly being TRBD1 (6 bases). The CDR3 is made up of 14 amino acids. Germline V lookup: CDR1 SGHVS, CDR2 FNYEAQ. Trimming took off 5 bases at V and 3 bases at J, with 10 bases between the two ends. The CDR3 nucleotides are TGTGCCAGCAGCCGCGAGGGGGACACCGGGGAGCTGTTTTTT. Translating gives CASSREGDTGELFF.